A single sample is the source of the 27 T cell receptor beta chains below, sequenced in a study of OX40 agonist ivuxolimab in advanced cancers. The method was immunoSEQ multiplex PCR; TCRdb's version includes in-frame clones alone and lacks a portion of them. The sample lists about 79,000 clones, about 88% occurring once. This specimen was CD4+ or CD8+ T cells sorted from blood, taken in a trial of the OX40 agonist ivuxolimab. Every receptor here comes from an adult with an advanced solid tumor such as melanoma, head and neck, liver or kidney cancer.

In nucleotides, the CDR3 is TGTGCCAGCAGCTTAGGGACTAGCGGACCCTACGAGCAGTACTTC. Translated, it gives CASSLGTSGPYEQYF. This chain links TRBV7-2 with TRBJ2-7, with TRBD2 matching 10 bases. Germline lookup yields CDR1 SGHTA and CDR2 FQGNSA. V lost 1 base, J lost 2 bases, and 2 bases stayed unmatched. The CDR3 has 15 residues.

The chain links TRBV7-8 to TRBJ2-7; tentative D call: TRBD2 (6 bases). The CDR3 runs 16 residues. In germline, CDR1 is SGHVS, CDR2 FQNEAQ. V was cut by 1 base and J by 4 bases, with 17 bases left in between. This chain's CDR3 is CASSLGFGGSGYEQYF. CDR3 DNA sequence: TGTGCCAGCAGCTTAGGATTTGGGGGGAGCGGATACGAGCAGTACTTC. Full variable domain (missing parts from reference TRBV7-8 and TRBJ2-7): GAGVSQSPRYKVAKRGQDVALRCDPISGHVSLFWYQQALGQGPEFLTYFQNEAQLDKSGLPSDRFFAERPEGSVSTLKIQRTQQEDSAVYLCASSLGFGGSGYEQYFGPGTRLTVT.

The chain is built from TRBV7-2 and TRBJ2-3; D not certain. Trimming cost V 3 bases and J 8 bases, with 9 bases left between them. Germline values: CDR1 SGHTA, CDR2 FQGNSA. CDR3 size: 12 residues. CDR3 protein: CASSFHEGTQYF. CDR3 nucleotide sequence: TGTGCCAGCAGCTTCCACGAAGGTACGCAGTATTTT.

J is TRBJ1-4 and V is TRBV15; D is unclear. Trimming cost V 0 bases and J 14 bases, with 16 bases left between them. The CDR3 consists of 14 residues. The germline V gene has CDR1 LNHNV and CDR2 YYDKDF (reference sequence). DNA of the CDR3: TGTGCCACCAGCAGAGATTCGGCGGGAAGAGGTCTGTTTTTT. Residues: CATSRDSAGRGLFF. The whole variable domain, remainder taken from reference TRBV15 and TRBJ1-4, is DAMVIQNPRYQVTQFGKPVTLSCSQTLNHNVMYWYQQKSSQAPKLLFHYYDKDFNNEADTPDNFQSRRPNTSFCFLDIRSPGLGDTAMYLCATSRDSAGRGLFFGSGTQLSVL.

The chain employs TRBV6-1 and TRBJ1-5; a possible D gene is TRBD1 (6 bases). Between the trimmed V and J ends, which lost 11 bases and 0 bases, there was a span of 11 bases. The CDR3 is made up of 13 amino acids. Germline lookup yields CDR1 MNHNS and CDR2 SASEGT. The DNA for the CDR3 is TGTGCCGCCGCGGGGGCTAGCAATCAGCCCCAGCATTTT. Residues: CAAAGASNQPQHF.

The chain couples TRBV5-1 to TRBJ2-7; TRBD1 or TRBD2 may be the D gene (6 bases each). Germline lookup yields CDR1 SGHRS and CDR2 YFSETQ. The CDR3 consists of 16 residues. V was clipped by 0 bases and J by 5 bases, with 18 bases between them. The CDR3 here is CASSLEGGPSTNEQYF. The CDR3 DNA is TGCGCCAGCAGCTTGGAGGGGGGCCCATCCACCAACGAGCAGTACTTC. The complete variable domain, with remaining parts taken from reference TRBV5-1 and TRBJ2-7, reads KAGVTQTPRYLIKTRGQQVTLSCSPISGHRSVSWYQQTPGQGLQFLFEYFSETQRNKGNFPGRFSGRQFSNSRSEMNVSTLELGDSALYLCASSLEGGPSTNEQYFGPGTRLTVT.

V and J are TRBV6-1 and TRBJ2-2, with 10 bases lining up with TRBD1. This CDR3 has 15 amino acids. The V gene end was trimmed by 10 bases and the J gene end by 5 bases; junction bases not matched to a gene: 10. CDR1 is MNHNS, CDR2 SASEGT, per germline. This CDR3 is CATGPGQGFTGELFF. The DNA of the CDR3 is TGTGCCACCGGGCCGGGACAGGGGTTTACCGGGGAGCTGTTTTTT.

The chain links TRBV10-3 to TRBJ1-3, with D perhaps matching TRBD1 (6 bases). Trimming cost V 10 bases and J 6 bases, with 13 bases left between them. Germline V gene data show CDR1 as ENHRY and CDR2 as SYGVKD. The CDR3 runs to 12 residues. CDR3 loop: CASSDSQNTIYF. CDR3 sequence (DNA): TGTGCCAGTTCGGACAGCCAAAACACCATATATTTT.

The genes are TRBV5-1 and TRBJ2-3, with 7 bases that match TRBD1. Trimming at V came to 3 bases and at J to 2 bases, leaving 3 bases not matched to a gene. The CDR3 spans 14 residues. Germline-derived CDR1 and CDR2 are SGHRS and YFSETQ. The CDR3 coding sequence is TGCGCCAGCAGCTCGGGACAGAACACAGATACGCAGTATTTT. Its translation is CASSSGQNTDTQYF.

The CDR3 DNA sequence: TGCACCAGCAGCCAAGATACAGATACGCAGTATTTT. Translated, it gives CTSSQDTDTQYF. The V call is TRBV1, the J call TRBJ2-3. TRBV1 has pseudogene status. The CDR3 runs to 12 residues.

J is TRBJ2-2 and V is TRBV7-7; 9 bases match TRBD2. The CDR3 consists of 16 residues. The V gene's germline CDR1 is SSHAT and CDR2 FNYEAQ (reference sequence). V lost 6 bases and J lost 6; bases outside the gene matches: 11. CDR3 in amino acids: CASSFTPGLASGELFF. In DNA form, the CDR3 reads TGTGCCAGCAGTTTCACCCCCGGACTAGCGTCCGGGGAGCTGTTTTTT.

The CDR3, as DNA: TGTGCCAGCAGCGTAGGCGTGGGGGCGGATGAGCAGTTCTTC. It specifies CASSVGVGADEQFF. The chain recombines TRBV9 with TRBJ2-1; tentative D call: TRBD1 (6 bases). Germline loops: CDR1 SGDLS, CDR2 YYNGEE. V shed 0 bases and J shed 8 bases, with 12 bases lying between them. The CDR3 contains 14 residues.

V usage is TRBV28 and J usage is TRBJ1-5; 9 positions match TRBD1. Trimming took 6 bases from V and 5 from J; bases not matched to a gene: 11. In germline, CDR1 is MDHEN, CDR2 SYDVKM. This CDR3 has 16 residues. The CDR3 region has the DNA TGTGCCAGCAGCACTGAAGGACAGGGGTCCTATCAGCCCCAGCATTTT. It translates to CASSTEGQGSYQPQHF. The full variable domain, in which reference TRBV28 and TRBJ1-5 provide the parts outside the CDR3, is DVKVTQSSRYLVKRTGEKVFLECVQDMDHENMFWYRQDPGLGLRLIYFSYDVKMKEKGDIPEGYSVSREKKERFSLILESASTNQTSMYLCASSTEGQGSYQPQHFGDGTRLSIL.

V gene TRBV9 combines with J gene TRBJ2-7, with 7 bases matching TRBD1. The CDR3 loop spans 14 amino acids. Germline CDR1 SGDLS, CDR2 YYNGEE. Trimming at V came to 3 bases and at J to 4 bases, leaving 7 bases not matched to a gene. The CDR3 sequence: CASSARQGPYEQYF. CDR3 bases: TGTGCCAGCAGCGCCCGACAGGGTCCGTACGAGCAGTACTTC.

The chain links TRBV30 to TRBJ2-5; D gene uncertain. Germline values: CDR1 GTSNPN, CDR2 SVGIG (reference sequence). The CDR3 totals 11 residues. V was shortened by 4 bases and J by 6 bases, with 9 bases between the two germline ends. The DNA for the CDR3 is TGTGCCTGGATGTTGGGTCAGACCCAGTACTTC. Its protein is CAWMLGQTQYF.

The J gene is TRBJ2-5, the V gene TRBV6-6; D possibly uses TRBD1 or TRBD2 (5 bases each). This CDR3 comprises 15 residues. The germline CDR1 and CDR2 sequences are MNHNY and SVGAGI (reference sequence). Trimming took 5 bases from V and 7 from J, leaving 20 bases between them. CDR3 sequence reads: CASSRGTPQERTQYF. CDR3 sequence (DNA): TGTGCCAGCAGTCGAGGGACGCCGCAAGAGAGGACCCAGTACTTC.

The V call is TRBV19, the J call TRBJ2-5, with 7 bases aligning to TRBD1. J lost 1 base, V lost 3 bases, and 2 bases had no gene match. Germline values: CDR1 LNHDA, CDR2 SQIVND (reference sequence). The CDR3 has 14 amino acids. CDR3 in DNA: TGTGCCAGTAGTATGACAGGGCCCCAAGAGACCCAGTACTTC. It translates to CASSMTGPQETQYF.

Of note for this clone: At one end, the junction sequence differs from germline, possibly due to a read error. The chain recombines TRBV11-3 with TRBJ2-1, with 9 bases aligning to TRBD1. The CDR3 contains 17 residues. Germline V gene lookup returns CDR1 SGHNT and CDR2 YENEEA. This CDR3 is CASSLPTGTGSSNEQFF. In nucleotides, the CDR3 is TGTGCCAGCAGCTTACCCACAGGGACAGGGTCCTCCAATGAGCAGTTCTTC.

The CDR3 reads CASSERFGGYEQYF. CDR3 sequence (DNA): TGTGCCAGCAGTGAAAGGTTCGGGGGATACGAGCAGTACTTC. The chain couples TRBV6-1 to TRBJ2-7; weak D call: TRBD2 (6 bases). The CDR3 contains 14 residues. Deletions cut 2 bases from V and 4 bases from J, with 12 bases between. Germline V CDR1 and CDR2: MNHNS, SASEGT.

This sequence joins TRBV2 and TRBJ1-5; D gene ambiguous. Trimming shortened V by 8 bases and J by 5 bases, and 13 bases separated the two germline ends. CDR1 is SNHLY, CDR2 FYNNEI, per germline. The CDR3 extends over 13 amino acids. The CDR3 DNA reads as TGTGCCAGCTCCCCGGGCAGATATCAGCCCCAGCATTTT. Amino acid sequence: CASSPGRYQPQHF.

The chain recombines TRBV6-1 with TRBJ1-5; no firm D call. Germline CDR1 is MNHNS and CDR2 is SASEGT. V shed 6 bases and J shed 3 bases, with 9 bases lying between them. The CDR3 has 13 amino acids. The CDR3 loop reads CASSRTLNQPQHF. CDR3 nucleotide sequence: TGTGCCAGCAGCCGAACACTCAATCAGCCCCAGCATTTT.

This chain connects TRBV7-6 to TRBJ2-7, with D unresolved. The V gene lost 6 bases and the J gene lost 2 bases, with 17 bases spanning the gap. The CDR3 runs to 15 residues. CDR1 and CDR2 (germline): SGHVS, FNYEAQ. The CDR3 sequence is CASSLQSGDAYEQYF. CDR3 nucleotides: TGTGCCAGCAGTCTACAGTCTGGAGACGCCTACGAGCAGTACTTC.

The chain has TRBV11-2 and TRBJ2-5, with 10 bases lining up with TRBD2. With V trimmed by 5 bases and J by 5 bases, 8 bases remained unmatched. Per germline, CDR1 SGHAT and CDR2 FQNNGV. CDR3 length equals 15 residues. CDR3 nucleotides: TGTGCCAGCAGCCCTAGATCTAGCGGGGGTGAGACCCAGTACTTC. As protein: CASSPRSSGGETQYF.

The chain couples TRBV10-1 to TRBJ2-3, with 8 bases fitting TRBD2. The CDR3 extends over 14 amino acids. Trimming took 5 bases from V and 1 from J; bases not matched to a gene: 2. CDR1 WNHNN and CDR2 SYGVQD come from the germline V gene (reference sequence). As DNA, the CDR3 is TGCGCCAGCAGTTCACTAGCGGGCACAGATACGCAGTATTTT. Its translation is CASSSLAGTDTQYF.

The rearrangement links TRBV21-1 to TRBJ2-1; no DNA check was done on the table's D call, TRBD1. TRBV21-1 is given as a pseudogene. CDR3 length: 15 residues. The CDR3 nucleotides read TGTGCCAGCAGCAAAGCACAGGGTCGCGCCAATGAGCAGTTCTTC. Protein sequence: CASSKAQGRANEQFF.

The gene calls are TRBV11-3 and TRBJ2-3; 11 bases are a match to TRBD2. The ends lost 2 bases at V and 0 bases at J; junction bases unmatched: 7. This CDR3 has 18 amino acids. CDR1 SGHNT and CDR2 YENEEA come from the germline V gene. In DNA form, the CDR3 reads TGTGCCAGCAGCTTACGCCCTACTAGCGGGGGAAGCACAGATACGCAGTATTTT. Amino acid sequence: CASSLRPTSGGSTDTQYF.

V gene TRBV6-5 combines with J gene TRBJ1-5, with 7 nucleotides matching TRBD1. Germline trimming cut 5 bases from V and 2 bases from J; bases unmatched to any gene: 3. The CDR3 covers 14 residues. The germline gives CDR1 MNHEY, CDR2 SVGAGI. For the CDR3, the DNA is TGTGCCAGCAGTCAGGGGGACGGCAATCAGCCCCAGCATTTT. This gives the protein CASSQGDGNQPQHF.